This TCR beta chain was sequenced for a study of blood T cells in healthy people across ages. It was with a sample-barcoded 5' primer and a J-beta primer mix that a second PCR of about 6 to 12 cycles was run. Using its own MiXCR run on the 5' RACE reads, TCRdb lists one record per CDR3 protein. The data hold about a million distinct CDR3 sequences, with 35% to 45% observed a single time. V shed 6 bases and J shed 7 bases, with 12 bases lying between them. Germline loops: CDR1 MGHDK, CDR2 SYGVNS. The CDR3 length is 13 residues. Every donor provided 9.5 to 10 milliliters of peripheral blood. The chain carries TRBV25-1 and TRBJ1-4; no reliable D call. The receptor was isolated from a man younger than 35 in good health. The sample comprised blood. CDR3 sequence reads: CASRGSVAEKLFF. CDR3 DNA: TGTGCCAGCAGAGGGAGCGTTGCTGAAAAACTGTTTTTT.